Below, one T cell receptor (beta chain) is given with its context. The antigen is not known. This CDR3 has 16 amino acids. Germline V lookup: CDR1 LGHDT, CDR2 YNNKEL (reference sequence). The V gene end was trimmed by 1 base and the J gene end by 4 bases; junction bases not matched to a gene: 7. This entry comes from a study of blood T cells in healthy people across ages. A second roughly 7 to 12 cycle PCR used barcoded and J-beta primers. Each TCR beta cDNA got a 12-nucleotide random molecular identifier. MiXCR, run by TCRdb on the 5' RACE reads, gives a single entry per CDR3 protein. The sample includes more than 800,000 distinct CDR3 sequences, about 30% seen only once; the top ten take approximately 15%. The study's findings and limits: Age advanced and TCR beta diversity per million T cells fell, roughly linearly. The study found more naive CD4+ cells and higher diversity in long-lived than aged donors.

This TCR derives from a woman older than 75 in good health. This chain connects TRBV3-1 to TRBJ1-5, with 7 positions matching TRBD1. Sequenced material: blood. The CDR3 here is CASSQGLRGRNQPQHF. CDR3 DNA sequence: TGTGCCAGCAGCCAAGGGTTGAGGGGGCGTAATCAGCCCCAGCATTTT.